The 29 T cell receptor beta chains listed next were all sequenced from one sample in a study of beta chain features in type 1 diabetes. All of the isolated RNA was reverse transcribed, so expressed TCRB transcripts were sequenced. Some clones are missing from TCRdb's copy, which holds only in-frame ones; the method was immunoSEQ multiplex PCR. The table records 500,000 to 650,000 clones, around 12% of them present only once. These receptors are not linked to any known antigen. Study-wide points: All four CD4+ subsets of Type 1 diabetes patients contained TCRB CDR3s that were moderately but significantly shorter.

Sequences were obtained from naive CD4+ T cells from blood. All receptors come from a man aged 25 to 40 with type 1 diabetes.

This clone came up a few times. V is TRBV4-3 and J is TRBJ1-5; D gene unclear. CDR3 length: 14 residues. With 0 bases removed from V and 7 bases from J, the gap between germline ends came to 10 bases. Germline CDR1 and CDR2: LGHNA and YSLEER. CDR3 residues: CASSQDGRGQPQHF. DNA of the CDR3: TGCGCCAGCAGCCAAGATGGACGCGGACAGCCCCAGCATTTT.

This clone was seen more than once but under ten times. This rearrangement joins TRBV13 to TRBJ2-5, with D tentatively TRBD1 or TRBD2 (5 bases each). The CDR3 totals 13 residues. CDR1 is PRHDT, CDR2 FYEKMQ, per germline (reference sequence). V gave up 4 bases and J gave up 11 bases, with 17 bases separating them. DNA for the CDR3: TGTGCCAGCAGCTCGGGGCCGGGGCGAGAGCAGTACTTC. It specifies CASSSGPGREQYF. Full variable domain (rest looked up from reference TRBV13 and TRBJ2-5): AAGVIQSPRHLIKEKRETATLKCYPIPRHDTVYWYQQGPGQDPQFLISFYEKMQSDKGSIPDRFSAQQFSDYHSELNMSSLELGDSALYFCASSSGPGREQYFGPGTRLLVL.

V and J are TRBV10-2 and TRBJ1-6; D is unresolved. The CDR3 has 13 amino acids. Germline V gives CDR1 WSHSY, CDR2 SAAADI. Trimming took 7 bases from V and 3 from J, leaving 7 bases between them. CDR3 bases: TGCGCCAGCAAAGACGACTATAATTCACCCCTCCACTTT. It codes for CASKDDYNSPLHF.

Regarding this clone: The same CDR3 can be traced to other DNA sequences in this sample. The chain joins TRBV7-8 to TRBJ1-2, with TRBD1 matching over 10 bases. The V gene's germline CDR1 is SGHVS and CDR2 FQNEAQ. The CDR3 length is 13 residues. V was clipped by 5 bases and J by 6 bases; unmatched bases: 3. CDR3 in DNA: TGTGCCAGCAGCCTCGGACAGGGGGATGGCTACACCTTC. This sequence encodes CASSLGQGDGYTF.

A few counts support this clone. The rearrangement uses TRBV7-9 and TRBJ1-1, with 7 bases that match TRBD1. Germline V lookup: CDR1 SEHNR, CDR2 FQNEAQ (reference sequence). The length of the CDR3 is 14 residues. The trim removed 5 bases at V and 7 bases at J, leaving 10 bases unmatched. The CDR3 sequence: CASSPRDSRNEAFF. The DNA for the CDR3 is TGTGCCAGCAGCCCTCGGGACAGCCGTAATGAAGCTTTCTTT.

In its sample, this clone was seen a few times. The rearrangement uses TRBV7-9 and TRBJ1-1, with 7 bases identical to TRBD1. The ends lost 5 bases at V and 10 bases at J; junction bases unmatched: 7. From germline, CDR1 is SEHNR and CDR2 FQNEAQ (reference sequence). The CDR3 has 12 amino acids. The CDR3 nucleotides read TGTGCCAGCAGCCCAGGACAGGAGGGAGCTTTCTTT. Residues: CASSPGQEGAFF.

This clone was picked up a small number of times. This chain joins TRBV11-3 and TRBJ2-2, with a weak D call TRBD2 (5 bases). There are 15 residues in the CDR3. Germline CDR1 is SGHNT and CDR2 is YENEEA. The V and J ends lost 5 bases and 4 bases respectively, with 14 bases between them. The DNA of the CDR3 is TGTGCCAGCAGCCCAGGACTCCGGCTCACCGGGGAGCTGTTTTTT. It translates to CASSPGLRLTGELFF.

This clone was seen just once. The chain carries TRBV9 and TRBJ2-5; D ambiguous. The CDR3 extends over 15 amino acids. Between the trimmed V and J ends, which lost 6 bases and 0 bases, there was a span of 15 bases. The germline V gene has CDR1 SGDLS and CDR2 YYNGEE. Written as DNA, the CDR3 is TGTGCCAGCACCAAGGAGCGACACTACCAAGAGACCCAGTACTTC. It specifies CASTKERHYQETQYF.

Only a few counts were recorded for this clone. The rearrangement uses TRBV30 and TRBJ1-2; D perhaps matches TRBD1 (5 bases). The length of the CDR3 is 13 residues. The ends were cut back, 0 bases at V and 11 bases at J, with 16 bases in the middle. Germline V CDR1 and CDR2: GTSNPN, SVGIG (reference sequence). As DNA, the CDR3 is TGTGCCTGGAGTGTGGGGCAGGGCCCTGCGTACACCTTC. Translated: CAWSVGQGPAYTF.

The rearrangement joins TRBV7-2 to TRBJ1-4, with D unclear. CDR1 and CDR2 from the germline V gene are SGHTA and FQGNSA. V was cut by 5 bases and J by 0 bases, with 4 bases left in between. There are 13 residues in the CDR3. In DNA, the CDR3 is TGTGCCAGCAGCCGTTCAACTAATGAAAAACTGTTTTTT. Residues: CASSRSTNEKLFF. Full variable domain (rest looked up from reference TRBV7-2 and TRBJ1-4): GAGVSQSPSNKVTEKGKDVELRCDPISGHTALYWYRQSLGQGLEFLIYFQGNSAPDKSGLPSDRFSAERTGGSVSTLTIQRTQQEDSAVYLCASSRSTNEKLFFGSGTQLSVL.

As DNA, the CDR3 is TGTGCCAGCAGCCCGGGACAGGGGGCTCAAGAGACCCAGTACTTC. Its translation is CASSPGQGAQETQYF. The gene calls are TRBV11-1 and TRBJ2-5; 12 positions agree with TRBD1. V gave up 5 bases and J gave up 2 bases; unmatched junction bases: 3. The CDR3 covers 15 residues. CDR1 and CDR2 from the germline V gene are SGHAT and FQDESV (reference sequence).

The V gene is TRBV2, the J gene TRBJ2-7; D tentatively fits TRBD1 or TRBD2 (5 bases each). The CDR3 consists of 11 residues. Germline-derived CDR1 and CDR2 are SNHLY and FYNNEI. V was clipped by 5 bases and J by 6 bases, with 8 bases between them. The CDR3 DNA sequence: TGTGCCAGCAGTAGGGACGGCGAGCAGTACTTC. Translated, it gives CASSRDGEQYF.

V and J are TRBV2 and TRBJ1-1, with D maybe TRBD1 (5 bases). The CDR3 is 15 residues long. In germline, CDR1 is SNHLY, CDR2 FYNNEI. Trimming removed 7 bases at V and 0 bases at J, with 15 bases between. The CDR3 DNA sequence: TGTGCCAGCACCGAGGGGTTAGCCTTGAACACTGAAGCTTTCTTT. Its translation is CASTEGLALNTEAFF.

The V and J genes are TRBV11-2 and TRBJ2-3, with D unresolved. The V gene lost 5 bases and the J gene lost 7 bases, with 16 bases spanning the gap. CDR1 and CDR2 (germline): SGHAT, FQNNGV. This CDR3 is 14 amino acids long. This CDR3 reads CASSPPASTNTQYF. CDR3 nucleotide sequence: TGTGCCAGCAGCCCCCCCGCTAGTACTAATACGCAGTATTTT. Full variable domain (remainder filled in from reference TRBV11-2 and TRBJ2-3): EAGVAQSPRYKIIEKRQSVAFWCNPISGHATLYWYQQILGQGPKLLIQFQNNGVVDDSQLPKDRFSAERLKGVDSTLKIQPAKLEDSAVYLCASSPPASTNTQYFGPGTRLTVL.

This clone has more than one count but fewer than ten. This rearrangement joins TRBV4-3 to TRBJ2-1, with 14 bases that match TRBD2. The length of the CDR3 is 18 residues. Looked up from germline, CDR1 is LGHNA and CDR2 is YSLEER. The V gene end was trimmed by 0 bases and the J gene end by 4 bases; junction bases not matched to a gene: 5. CDR3 sequence reads: CASSQDWTSGGPYNEQFF. The CDR3 coding sequence is TGCGCCAGCAGCCAAGATTGGACTAGCGGGGGGCCTTACAATGAGCAGTTCTTC.

This clone showed up just a few times. The chain has TRBV19 and TRBJ1-5; TRBD1 matches 9 bases. Trimming at V came to 7 bases and at J to 7 bases, leaving 8 bases not matched to a gene. Germline lookup yields CDR1 LNHDA and CDR2 SQIVND (reference sequence). The CDR3 is 14 residues long. CDR3 sequence reads: CASTPGTGRQPQHF. The CDR3 DNA follows: TGTGCCAGTACTCCCGGGACAGGGAGGCAGCCCCAGCATTTT.

V gene TRBV29-1 combines with J gene TRBJ2-1, with D possibly TRBD1 on 6 matching bases. Looked up from germline, CDR1 is SQVTM and CDR2 is ANQGSEA. CDR3 length: 14 residues. V was cut by 3 bases and J by 2 bases, with 11 bases left in between. The CDR3 here is CSVDDRPTYNEQFF. The CDR3 nucleotides are TGCAGCGTTGATGACAGGCCAACCTACAATGAGCAGTTCTTC.

This clone was observed a handful of times. The gene calls are TRBV10-3 and TRBJ1-5; D might be TRBD1 (5 bases). The CDR3 has 12 amino acids. Trimming took off 6 bases at V and 9 bases at J, with 12 bases between the two ends. Germline values: CDR1 ENHRY, CDR2 SYGVKD. The CDR3 nucleotides are TGTGCCATCAGGGACACCGGAGGGCCCCAGCATTTT. Protein: CAIRDTGGPQHF.

This chain connects TRBV6-6 to TRBJ1-3; no clear D gene. This CDR3 has 12 amino acids. V was cut by 6 bases and J by 2 bases, with 5 bases left in between. CDR1 and CDR2 (germline): MNHNY, SVGAGI (reference sequence). CDR3 coding DNA: TGTGCCAGCAGGGAACCTGGAAACACCATATATTTT. It encodes CASREPGNTIYF.

The chain couples TRBV9 to TRBJ1-2, with D hard to call. The CDR3 length is 12 residues. Germline V lookup: CDR1 SGDLS, CDR2 YYNGEE. The ends were cut back, 0 bases at V and 2 bases at J, with 2 bases in the middle. CDR3: CASSVENYGYTF. CDR3 bases: TGTGCCAGCAGCGTAGAGAACTATGGCTACACCTTC.

This clone occurred a few times. The V and J genes are TRBV27 and TRBJ1-2; D remains ambiguous. Per germline, CDR1 MNHEY and CDR2 SMNVEV (reference sequence). Trimming stripped 8 bases from V and 3 bases from J, with 7 bases between. The CDR3 sequence is 11 residues long. In DNA, the CDR3 is TGTGCCAGCCGACGTTACTATGGCTACACCTTC. It is translated as CASRRYYGYTF.

This clone appeared a few times. The chain has TRBV7-2 and TRBJ1-2, with unresolved D. CDR3 length: 13 residues. CDR1 and CDR2 from the germline V gene are SGHTA and FQGNSA. V dropped 1 base and J dropped 4 bases, with 7 bases sitting between them. CDR3 DNA: TGTGCCAGCAGCTTAGAACAGCCCTATGGCTACACCTTC. This codes for CASSLEQPYGYTF.

The V call is TRBV6-5, the J call TRBJ1-1; D remains unclear. Trimming cost V 2 bases and J 8 bases, with 15 bases left between them. This CDR3 contains 14 residues. CDR1 MNHEY and CDR2 SVGAGI come from the germline V gene. CDR3 sequence (DNA): TGTGCCAGCAGTTACACAATAAAAAGGGAGGAAGCTTTCTTT. It codes for CASSYTIKREEAFF.

The rearrangement joins TRBV10-3 to TRBJ2-3; 9 bases match TRBD2. The junction had 13 bases not matched to a gene; V was cut back by 7 bases and J by 5 bases. The CDR3 length is 16 residues. Germline V lookup: CDR1 ENHRY, CDR2 SYGVKD. CDR3 in amino acids: CAITSLAGGPGDTQYF. The CDR3 region has the DNA TGTGCCATCACTTCTCTGGCGGGGGGGCCCGGAGATACGCAGTATTTT.

There are a few counts of this clone. This sequence joins TRBV4-3 and TRBJ2-1; 10 positions agree with TRBD1. V lost 5 bases and J lost 7; bases outside the gene matches: 5. This CDR3 is built from 14 residues. The germline gives CDR1 LGHNA, CDR2 YSLEER. The CDR3 protein is CASSVDRGLNEQFF. The CDR3 coding sequence is TGCGCCAGCAGCGTCGACAGGGGGCTGAATGAGCAGTTCTTC.

This clone was recorded a few times. This chain uses TRBV19 with TRBJ2-1; TRBD2 matches 7 bases. Germline CDR1 is LNHDA and CDR2 is SQIVND (reference sequence). The trim removed 6 bases at V and 3 bases at J, leaving 8 bases unmatched. The CDR3 totals 15 residues. The CDR3 loop is CASRFDGRLYNEQFF. In DNA form, the CDR3 reads TGTGCCAGTAGATTCGACGGGAGGCTCTACAATGAGCAGTTCTTC. The full variable domain, its missing parts supplied by reference TRBV19 and TRBJ2-1, is DGGITQSPKYLFRKEGQNVTLSCEQNLNHDAMYWYRQDPGQGLRLIYYSQIVNDFQKGDIAEGYSVSREKKESFPLTVTSAQKNPTAFYLCASRFDGRLYNEQFFGPGTRLTVL.

This clone was seen a handful of times. The J gene is TRBJ2-7, the V gene TRBV7-9; weak D call: TRBD1 (5 bases). Looked up from germline, CDR1 is SEHNR and CDR2 is FQNEAQ (reference sequence). V shed 5 bases and J shed 1 base, with 9 bases lying between them. This CDR3 comprises 13 residues. CDR3: CASSLDISYEQYF. The CDR3 coding sequence is TGTGCCAGCAGCCTGGACATTTCCTACGAGCAGTACTTC.

The chain joins TRBV25-1 to TRBJ2-7; 7 positions agree with TRBD1. The CDR3 spans 15 residues. Unmatched junction bases numbered 6, after V lost 4 bases and J lost 0 bases. CDR1 and CDR2 (germline): MGHDK, SYGVNS. This CDR3 reads CASSVQTGSSYEQYF. DNA for the CDR3: TGTGCCAGCAGTGTCCAGACAGGGAGCTCCTACGAGCAGTACTTC.

The chain couples TRBV27 to TRBJ1-2; tentative D call: TRBD1 (5 bases). V dropped 4 bases and J dropped 5 bases, with 8 bases sitting between them. CDR1 MNHEY and CDR2 SMNVEV come from the germline V gene (reference sequence). CDR3 length equals 12 residues. CDR3: CASSSSGYGYTF. The CDR3 DNA follows: TGTGCCAGCAGTTCCTCAGGGTATGGCTACACCTTC.